This entry lists 14 T cell receptor beta chains sequenced from one sample in a study of blood T cell repertoires in COVID-19. Assay: immunoSEQ multiplex PCR; the TCRdb copy retains only in-frame clones and omits some. The sample shows tens of thousands of clones, approximately 90% of them seen only once. Sequencing input: peripheral blood. All receptors derive from a human donor with active COVID-19. The donor label of this sample is uncertain.

The J gene is TRBJ2-7, the V gene TRBV5-6; no firm D call. From germline, CDR1 is SGHDT and CDR2 YYEEEE. The CDR3 sequence is 12 residues long. Trimming removed 5 bases from V and 4 bases from J, with 10 bases in between. This chain's CDR3 is CASSETVYEQYF. DNA for the CDR3: TGTGCCAGCAGTGAGACTGTGTACGAGCAGTACTTC.

The chain is built from TRBV5-5 and TRBJ2-2; D gene uncertain. CDR1 SGHKS and CDR2 YYEKEE come from the germline V gene (reference sequence). This CDR3 comprises 14 residues. V was shortened by 3 bases and J by 0 bases, with 6 bases between the two germline ends. The CDR3 region has the DNA TGTGCCAGCAGCTCCCAGGCGAACACCGGGGAGCTGTTTTTT. It specifies CASSSQANTGELFF.

This clone was found a few times. The chain combines TRBV29-1 with TRBJ2-2, with D perhaps TRBD1 (6 bases). The CDR3 spans 12 residues. Germline V gene lookup returns CDR1 SQVTM and CDR2 ANQGSEA. V was shortened by 6 bases and J by 4 bases, with 9 bases between the two germline ends. The DNA for the CDR3 is TGCAGCGTGGGACACGCCACCGGGGAGCTGTTTTTT. This sequence encodes CSVGHATGELFF.

This rearrangement joins TRBV28 to TRBJ1-2, with 8 bases aligning to TRBD1. V was pared by 3 bases and J by 7 bases, with 7 bases of the junction left unmatched. The CDR3 is 14 amino acids. Looked up from germline, CDR1 is MDHEN and CDR2 is SYDVKM. The CDR3 sequence: CASSFLPGGGGYTF. CDR3 nucleotide sequence: TGTGCCAGCAGTTTTCTTCCAGGGGGCGGTGGCTACACCTTC.

The chain joins TRBV3-1 (or the pseudogene TRBV3-2) to TRBJ1-4; D gene ambiguous. Germline CDR1 and CDR2: LGHDT and YNNKEL (reference sequence). This CDR3 spans 14 amino acids. Trimming shortened V by 4 bases and J by 8 bases, and 14 bases separated the two germline ends. Here the CDR3 reads CASSRDGGGEKLFF. The CDR3, as DNA: TGTGCCAGCAGCCGGGATGGCGGCGGGGAAAAACTGTTTTTT.

The chain employs TRBV5-1 and TRBJ1-3; D is perhaps TRBD1 (5 bases). Looked up from germline, CDR1 is SGHRS and CDR2 is YFSETQ. The CDR3 totals 15 residues. V lost 0 bases and J lost 2, with 9 bases in between. The CDR3 is CASSLVGETGNTIYF. Here the CDR3 DNA reads TGCGCCAGCAGCTTGGTAGGGGAAACTGGAAACACCATATATTTT. The full variable domain, rest sourced from reference TRBV5-1 and TRBJ1-3, is KAGVTQTPRYLIKTRGQQVTLSCSPISGHRSVSWYQQTPGQGLQFLFEYFSETQRNKGNFPGRFSGRQFSNSRSEMNVSTLELGDSALYLCASSLVGETGNTIYFGEGSWLTVV.

The genes are TRBV28 and TRBJ2-1; perhaps TRBD2 as D (5 bases). CDR3 length: 17 amino acids. Germline values: CDR1 MDHEN, CDR2 SYDVKM. V lost 5 bases and J 2 bases, leaving 19 bases between the germline ends. Written as DNA, the CDR3 is TGTGCCAGCAGTCTAGACAAGGAGGATGACGCCTACAATGAGCAGTTCTTC. Its translation is CASSLDKEDDAYNEQFF.

This chain connects TRBV7-9 to TRBJ2-1; 8 bases fit TRBD1. Losses at the gene ends were 1 base for V and 8 bases for J; bases not matched to a gene: 4. CDR1 and CDR2 from the germline V gene are SEHNR and FQNEAQ (reference sequence). The CDR3 extends over 14 amino acids. CDR3 sequence reads: CASSLVQGGHEQFF. The CDR3 nucleotides read TGTGCCAGCAGCTTAGTACAGGGGGGCCATGAGCAGTTCTTC.

This rearrangement joins TRBV28 to TRBJ2-5; D is possibly TRBD2 (7 bases). This CDR3 has 15 amino acids. Trimming removed 2 bases from V and 4 bases from J, with 14 bases in between. Germline CDR1 reads MDHEN; CDR2 reads SYDVKM. CDR3 bases: TGTGCCAGCAGTTTAGGTGGGGGGGCTGGAGAGACCCAGTACTTC. Encoded protein: CASSLGGGAGETQYF.

The CDR3 nucleotides read TGTGCCAGCTGGACTAGCTCCTACGAGCAGTACTTC. It translates to CASWTSSYEQYF. The gene calls are TRBV27 and TRBJ2-7, with TRBD2 identical over 7 bases. This CDR3 comprises 12 residues. CDR1 and CDR2 from the germline V gene are MNHEY and SMNVEV (reference sequence). Losses at the gene ends were 8 bases for V and 0 bases for J; bases not matched to a gene: 1.

This clone was detected only a few times. The J gene is TRBJ2-2, the V gene TRBV5-1, with D tentatively TRBD2 (6 bases). Germline lookup yields CDR1 SGHRS and CDR2 YFSETQ. CDR3 length equals 15 residues. Between the trimmed V and J ends, which lost 0 bases and 7 bases, there was a span of 13 bases. The CDR3 sequence: CASSLVSGGGGELFF. The CDR3 DNA reads as TGCGCCAGCAGCTTGGTTAGCGGCGGCGGCGGGGAGCTGTTTTTT.

The V call is TRBV6-5, the J call TRBJ1-2; 7 bases align to TRBD1. The CDR3 contains 12 residues. CDR1 is MNHEY, CDR2 SVGAGI, per germline. V was clipped by 5 bases and J by 6 bases; unmatched bases: 3. The CDR3 spells CASSRQGDGYTF. As DNA, the CDR3 is TGTGCCAGCAGTAGACAGGGTGATGGCTACACCTTC.

The CDR3 loop is CSVSETRGSEKLFF. The CDR3 bases are TGCAGCGTTTCTGAAACGCGGGGGTCTGAAAAACTGTTTTTT. The rearrangement uses TRBV29-1 and TRBJ1-4, with D tentatively TRBD1 (5 bases). Germline V gene lookup returns CDR1 SQVTM and CDR2 ANQGSEA. The CDR3 has 14 residues. Trimming removed 5 bases from V and 7 bases from J, with 17 bases in between.

The chain recombines TRBV25-1 with TRBJ2-1; no clear D gene. Germline V gives CDR1 MGHDK, CDR2 SYGVNS. The ends were cut back, 1 base at V and 5 bases at J, with 12 bases in the middle. The CDR3 is 15 amino acids. CDR3 coding DNA: TGTGCCAGCAGTGAATCTTGGGCCGGCCACAATGAGCAGTTCTTC. It encodes CASSESWAGHNEQFF.